The 3 T cell receptor beta chains given below trace back to one sample, sequenced in a study of blood T cell repertoires in COVID-19. TCRdb's table, derived via immunoSEQ multiplex PCR, lists solely in-frame clones and lacks some. Of 200,000 to 300,000 clones listed, approximately 85% were seen once; the top ten hold 5.5% to 6%. Sequencing was performed on peripheral blood. These receptors all stem from a woman aged 80 or over with COVID-19, enrolled during active disease.

The CDR3 DNA is TGCGCCAGCAGGGTTACCGGTGAGACCCAGTACTTC. Amino acid sequence: CASRVTGETQYF. The chain links TRBV5-1 to TRBJ2-5; no clear D. The V and J ends lost 5 bases and 5 bases respectively, with 10 bases between them. The CDR3 consists of 12 residues. The germline CDR1 and CDR2 sequences are SGHRS and YFSETQ.

The rearrangement uses TRBV7-2 and TRBJ1-2; D possibly corresponds to TRBD1 (5 bases). The CDR3 has 15 residues. V shed 4 bases and J shed 3 bases, with 15 bases lying between them. Germline lookup yields CDR1 SGHTA and CDR2 FQGNSA. The CDR3 spells CASSSGQGQYYGYTF. CDR3 DNA: TGTGCCAGCAGCTCCGGACAAGGTCAATACTATGGCTACACCTTC.

This chain connects TRBV7-2 to TRBJ2-2, with D maybe TRBD2 (7 bases). Per germline, CDR1 SGHTA and CDR2 FQGNSA. V was pared by 7 bases and J by 3 bases, with 15 bases between. This CDR3 has 15 residues. CDR3 coding DNA: TGTGCCAGCACCAAAGGGGGGGTAGACACCGGGGAGCTGTTTTTT. Its translation: CASTKGGVDTGELFF.